This TCR beta chain was obtained from a study of blood T cell repertoires in COVID-19. For the study at large: Spain, Italy and the United States supplied samples that represented acute and convalescent COVID-19. T cells, B-cell-depleted T cells, or PBMCs provided the cDNA or gDNA that served as material.

Trimming removed 1 base from V and 13 bases from J; junction bases left unmatched: 9. CDR3 length equals 15 residues. Germline CDR1 SGHVS, CDR2 FNYEAQ. As processed by the authors: Amplification with reference gene primers provided the estimates of nucleated cell counts. Data came from immunoSEQ multiplex PCR; TCRdb stores just in-frame clones and leaves some out. That table is the source of V, J and clone size, and D and trimming were worked out from the DNA. Of some 26,000 clones in the sample, 81% are singletons; the top ten hold approximately 53%. Sequencing was performed on peripheral blood. The clonotype comes from a man aged 50-59 years with active or convalescent COVID-19. The chain recombines TRBV7-6 with TRBJ2-1; TRBD2 matches at 11 bases. The CDR3 spells CASSLEGLAVVKQFF. The CDR3 bases are TGTGCCAGCAGCTTAGAGGGACTAGCGGTAGTGAAACAGTTCTTC.